A single sample gave rise to the 2 T cell receptor beta chains below, sequenced in a study of cytomegalovirus exposure and HLA in healthy donors. Sequencing was performed with immunoSEQ multiplex PCR; in TCRdb, only in-frame clones are kept and a portion is missing. The sample has about 160,000 clones, around nine tenths seen once. The sequencing sample was made of PBMCs. The receptors come from a woman younger than 30 in good health and CMV-seropositive.

The chain is built from TRBV6-1 and TRBJ2-1; 9 nucleotides agree with TRBD2. CDR1 and CDR2 (germline): MNHNS, SASEGT. The V gene end was trimmed by 4 bases and the J gene end by 1 base; junction bases not matched to a gene: 5. This CDR3 has 16 amino acids. CDR3 sequence reads: CASSAFAGGSYNEQFF. CDR3 nucleotide sequence: TGTGCCAGCAGTGCGTTCGCGGGAGGGTCCTACAATGAGCAGTTCTTC.

The DNA of the CDR3 is TGCGCCAGCAGAGAGGGAACTAGCGAGTACAATGAGCAGTTCTTC. Translating gives CASREGTSEYNEQFF. V is TRBV10-2 and J is TRBJ2-1; TRBD2 aligns across 7 bases. With V trimmed by 6 bases and J by 4 bases, 9 bases remained unmatched. Germline-derived CDR1 and CDR2 are WSHSY and SAAADI. This CDR3 region has 15 residues.